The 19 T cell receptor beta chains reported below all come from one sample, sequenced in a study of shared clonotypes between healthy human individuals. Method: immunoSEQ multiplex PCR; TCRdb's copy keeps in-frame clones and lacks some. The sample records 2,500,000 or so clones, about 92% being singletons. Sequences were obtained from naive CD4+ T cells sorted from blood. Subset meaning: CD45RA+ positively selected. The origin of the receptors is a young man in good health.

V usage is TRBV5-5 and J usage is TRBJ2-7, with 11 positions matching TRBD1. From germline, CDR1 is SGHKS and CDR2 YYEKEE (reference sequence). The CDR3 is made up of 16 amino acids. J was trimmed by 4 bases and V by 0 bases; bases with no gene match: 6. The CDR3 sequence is CASSLAMGQGEYEQYF. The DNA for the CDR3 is TGTGCCAGCAGCTTGGCCATGGGACAGGGGGAATACGAGCAGTACTTC.

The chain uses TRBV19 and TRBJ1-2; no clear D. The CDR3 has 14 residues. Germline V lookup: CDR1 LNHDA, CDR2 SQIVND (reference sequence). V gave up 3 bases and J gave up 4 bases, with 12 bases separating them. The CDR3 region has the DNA TGTGCCAGTAGTATTCAAGGCGGACTCTATGGCTACACCTTC. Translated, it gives CASSIQGGLYGYTF.

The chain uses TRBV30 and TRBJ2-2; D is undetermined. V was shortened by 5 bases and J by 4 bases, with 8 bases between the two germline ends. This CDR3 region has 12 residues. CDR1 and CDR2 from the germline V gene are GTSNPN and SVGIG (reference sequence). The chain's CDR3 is CAWPSATGELFF. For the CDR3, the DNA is TGTGCCTGGCCCTCCGCCACCGGGGAGCTGTTTTTT.

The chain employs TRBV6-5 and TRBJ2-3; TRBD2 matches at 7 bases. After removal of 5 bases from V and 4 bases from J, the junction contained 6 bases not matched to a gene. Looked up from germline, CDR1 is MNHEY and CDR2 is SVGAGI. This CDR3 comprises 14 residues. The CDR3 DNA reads TGTGCCAGCAGTGCCGGGAGGAGCGCAGATACGCAGTATTTT. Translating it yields CASSAGRSADTQYF.

In DNA form, the CDR3 reads TGCGCCAGCGGCGAGGGGGGCCTTGTCATGAACACTGAAGCTTTCTTT. This gives the protein CASGEGGLVMNTEAFF. The V call is TRBV5-1, the J call TRBJ1-1, with D possibly being TRBD1 (6 bases). Germline values: CDR1 SGHRS, CDR2 YFSETQ. V lost 7 bases and J 0 bases, leaving 19 bases between the germline ends. This CDR3 region has 16 residues.

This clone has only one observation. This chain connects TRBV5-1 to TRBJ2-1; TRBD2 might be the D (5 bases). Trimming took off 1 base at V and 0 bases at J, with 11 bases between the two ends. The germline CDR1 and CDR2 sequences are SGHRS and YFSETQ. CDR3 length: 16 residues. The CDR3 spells CASSLNAGTSYNEQFF. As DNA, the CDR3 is TGCGCCAGCAGCTTGAACGCGGGTACCTCCTACAATGAGCAGTTCTTC. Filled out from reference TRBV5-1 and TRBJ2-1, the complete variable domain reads KAGVTQTPRYLIKTRGQQVTLSCSPISGHRSVSWYQQTPGQGLQFLFEYFSETQRNKGNFPGRFSGRQFSNSRSEMNVSTLELGDSALYLCASSLNAGTSYNEQFFGPGTRLTVL.

The CDR3 spells CASSFSGVRTDTQYF. The CDR3 region has the DNA TGTGCCAGCAGCTTTAGCGGGGTTCGCACAGATACGCAGTATTTT. V and J are TRBV5-4 and TRBJ2-3; 8 bases are a match to TRBD2. The CDR3 is 15 amino acids. In germline, CDR1 is SGHNT, CDR2 YYREEE (reference sequence). After removal of 2 bases from V and 1 base from J, the junction contained 3 bases not matched to a gene. Using reference TRBV5-4 and TRBJ2-3 for the parts outside the CDR3, the full variable domain is ETGVTQSPTHLIKTRGQQVTLRCSSQSGHNTVSWYQQALGQGPQFIFQYYREEENGRGNFPPRFSGLQFPNYSSELNVNALELDDSALYLCASSFSGVRTDTQYFGPGTRLTVL.

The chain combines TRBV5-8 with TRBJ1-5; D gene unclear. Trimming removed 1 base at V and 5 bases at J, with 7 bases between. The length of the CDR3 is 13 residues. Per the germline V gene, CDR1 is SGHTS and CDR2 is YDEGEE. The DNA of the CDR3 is TGTGCCAGCAGCTTGATTGAGGATCAGCCCCAGCATTTT. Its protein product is CASSLIEDQPQHF.

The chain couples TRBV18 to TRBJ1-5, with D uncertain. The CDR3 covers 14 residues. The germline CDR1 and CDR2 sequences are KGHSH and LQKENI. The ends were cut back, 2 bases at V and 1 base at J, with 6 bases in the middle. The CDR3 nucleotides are TGTGCCAGCTCACCAGTGGTAAGCAATCAGCCCCAGCATTTT. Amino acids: CASSPVVSNQPQHF.

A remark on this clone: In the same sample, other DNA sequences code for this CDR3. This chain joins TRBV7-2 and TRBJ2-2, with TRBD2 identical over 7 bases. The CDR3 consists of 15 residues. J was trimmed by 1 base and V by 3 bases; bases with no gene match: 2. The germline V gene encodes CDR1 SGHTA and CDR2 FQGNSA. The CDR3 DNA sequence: TGTGCCAGCAGCTTCGGCGGGGGGAACACCGGGGAGCTGTTTTTT. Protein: CASSFGGGNTGELFF.

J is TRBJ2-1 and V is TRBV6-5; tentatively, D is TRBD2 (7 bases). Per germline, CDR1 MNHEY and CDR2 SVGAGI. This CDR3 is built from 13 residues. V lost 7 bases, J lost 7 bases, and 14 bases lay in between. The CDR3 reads CASTLGGGNEQFF. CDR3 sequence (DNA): TGTGCCAGCACCCTGGGAGGGGGGAATGAGCAGTTCTTC.

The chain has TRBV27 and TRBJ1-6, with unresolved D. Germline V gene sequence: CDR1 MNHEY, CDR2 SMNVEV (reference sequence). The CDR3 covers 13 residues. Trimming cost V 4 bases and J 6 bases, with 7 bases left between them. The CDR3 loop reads CASSSKSNSPLHF. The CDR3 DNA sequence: TGTGCCAGCAGTTCCAAGAGTAATTCACCCCTCCACTTT.

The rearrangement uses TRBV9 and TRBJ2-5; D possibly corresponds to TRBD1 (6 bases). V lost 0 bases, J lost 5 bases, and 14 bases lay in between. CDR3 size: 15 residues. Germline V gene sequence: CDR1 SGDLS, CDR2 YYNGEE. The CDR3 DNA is TGTGCCAGCAGCGTAGAAGGGGCGACAGGTGAGACCCAGTACTTC. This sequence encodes CASSVEGATGETQYF. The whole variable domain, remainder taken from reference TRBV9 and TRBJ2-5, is DSGVTQTPKHLITATGQRVTLRCSPRSGDLSVYWYQQSLDQGLQFLIQYYNGEERAKGNILERFSAQQFPDLHSELNLSSLELGDSALYFCASSVEGATGETQYFGPGTRLLVL.

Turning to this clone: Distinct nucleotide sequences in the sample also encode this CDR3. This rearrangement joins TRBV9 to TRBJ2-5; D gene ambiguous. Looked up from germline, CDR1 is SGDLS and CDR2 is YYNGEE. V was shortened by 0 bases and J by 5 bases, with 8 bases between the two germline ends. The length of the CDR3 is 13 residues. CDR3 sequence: CASSVGGTETQYF. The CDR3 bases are TGTGCCAGCAGCGTAGGTGGTACTGAGACCCAGTACTTC.

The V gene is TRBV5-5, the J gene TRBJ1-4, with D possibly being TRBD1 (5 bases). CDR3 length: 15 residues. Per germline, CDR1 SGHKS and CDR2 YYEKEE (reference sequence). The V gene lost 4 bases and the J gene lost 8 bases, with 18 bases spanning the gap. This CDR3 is CASSTPDSREEKLFF. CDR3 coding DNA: TGTGCCAGCAGCACGCCCGACAGTCGCGAAGAAAAACTGTTTTTT.

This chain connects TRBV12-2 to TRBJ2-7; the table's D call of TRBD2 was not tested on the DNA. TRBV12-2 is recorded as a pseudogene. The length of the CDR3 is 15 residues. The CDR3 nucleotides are TGTGCAAGTCGACGAAATGGGGGGATGTGGAACGAGCAGTACTTC. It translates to CASRRNGGMWNEQYF.

The CDR3 DNA reads TGCGCCAGCAGCTCGGGACTAGCGGGTGCTATTGACGAGCAGTACTTC. Its protein is CASSSGLAGAIDEQYF. The V gene is TRBV5-1, the J gene TRBJ2-7; 12 bases agree with TRBD2. V gave up 3 bases and J gave up 5 bases; unmatched junction bases: 9. CDR1 is SGHRS and CDR2 is YFSETQ in the germline V gene. The CDR3 is 16 amino acids.

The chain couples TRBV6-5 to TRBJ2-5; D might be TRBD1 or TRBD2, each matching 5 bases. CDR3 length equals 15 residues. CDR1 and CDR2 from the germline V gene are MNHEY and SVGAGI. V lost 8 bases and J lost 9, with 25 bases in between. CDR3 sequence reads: CASGSRDGARVSQYF. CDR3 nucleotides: TGTGCCAGCGGGTCAAGGGACGGAGCTAGGGTGTCCCAGTACTTC.

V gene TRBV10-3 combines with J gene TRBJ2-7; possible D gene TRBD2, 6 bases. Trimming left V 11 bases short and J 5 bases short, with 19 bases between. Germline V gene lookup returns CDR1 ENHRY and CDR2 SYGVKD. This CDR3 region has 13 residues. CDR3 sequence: CASRAGLVNEQYF. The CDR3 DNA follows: TGTGCCTCCCGGGCGGGGCTGGTAAACGAGCAGTACTTC.